Here is one T cell receptor beta chain with its context. It lacks a known antigen. The CDR3 has 16 amino acids, counting the end cysteine and phenylalanine. The CDR3 DNA has 48 bases and is translated from base 1. The V end loses 2 bases and the J end loses 5 bases, and a stretch of 19 bases separates them. Based on the germline V gene, the CDR1 and CDR2 sequences are SGHRS and YFSETQ. These data originate in a study of cytomegalovirus exposure and HLA in healthy donors listed by TCRdb under 2017. Notes on the research overall: In an earlier analysis of 550 to 750 of the donors, around 290 Gb of sequence data and 120 million or so unique TCR beta sequences from roughly 190 million T cells were reported. About 320 gigabases of sequencing data and roughly 90 million unique TCR sequences were included in an early release covering 550 to 800 HLA-typed donors. Of the roughly 400 genotyped donors, roughly 80% were placed in the genetic ancestry cluster associated with self-reported Caucasian donors. The study aimed to test whether cataloging public T cell receptors could reveal signatures of past pathogen exposure. Using immunosequencing, the study profiled T cell repertoires from around 680 subjects and related those repertoires to cytomegalovirus serostatus. A separate validation cohort of 100 to 150 different subjects was used in addition to the roughly 670-subject first cohort. To predict cytomegalovirus infection status, the study brought together high-throughput TCR immunosequencing, statistical association of individual TCRs with disease status, and machine learning. A later analysis re-examined previously published TCR beta repertoires from several hundred donors and added high-resolution HLA genotyping to investigate patterns of TCR occurrence. Rather than drawing on any new phenotypic data, the later analysis identified candidate immune exposures from TCR beta sequences and the way those sequences occurred across donors. In an earlier analysis of 587 of the donors, high-throughput TCR beta sequencing was used to judge whether each TCR beta V gene segment behaved as functional or pseudogenic. Donor age, sex, ethnicity and CMV serostatus were compiled alongside the repertoire data. Genome-wide SNP genotypes for about 60% of the roughly 700 donors were used in a later genetic analysis, which treated that subset as a discovery cohort. Every repertoire in the discovery cohort had been generated on one and the same sequencing platform. Both class I and class II loci were covered by HLA typing, at four-digit resolution. The number of typed donors differed by locus: about 629-640 for A, B, C, DRB1 and DQB1; approximately 540 for DQA1; 606 for DPA1; and 400 to 480 for DPB1. A handful of DR-DQ haplotypes were handled as single units for association and clustering because linkage in the cohort was strong. Among some 400 genotyped donors of the cohort, an average of roughly 240,000 unique TCR beta nucleotide sequences were sequenced per donor, around 18% of them non-productive.

The investigation overall reported the following: A few of the identified cytomegalovirus-associated TCR beta chains were confirmed in vitro to be specific for cytomegalovirus antigens. Strong co-occurrence of HLA alleles, especially DR and DQ, made assigning TCR associations to individual alleles difficult. HLA typing was unavailable for some donors at each locus, so association tests used only the typed subset. The 87-base-pair reads could not distinguish some IMGT-functional V segments, including TRBV6-2 and TRBV6-3, so those segments were excluded. The earlier analysis of some 560 of the donors excluded 15 to 20 rarely observed V segments, including chromosome 9 orphons, because counts were too low. Correlated functional status among segregating V segments might reflect linkage disequilibrium, but an unknown experimental factor could not be ruled out. Only TCR beta chains were sequenced in this cohort, and the absence of alpha or paired-chain data limited detectable features. Immune exposure information for the cohort was limited to CMV serostatus. In a later analysis, several top co-occurrence clusters were reported to appear linked to parvovirus B19, influenza, CMV and Epstein-Barr virus. Most TCR sequences were observed very rarely across donors, whereas some public TCRs were present in many individuals. A later analysis found that most CMV-associated TCR beta chains appeared HLA-restricted, with HLA associations seemingly driven largely by CMV exposure. In an earlier analysis of more than 450 of the donors, most TCR beta V segments were observed in productive rearrangements about 90% or about 30% of the time, broadly matching IMGT annotations. A further reported finding was that TCR beta sequences accurately predicted the HLA-A and HLA-B alleles for most subjects in the first cohort. In a later analysis, the rate of TCR association differed among HLA loci, with DRB1 alleles having the most associated TCRs and HLA-C alleles having the fewest. In a later analysis, HLA-associated TCR beta chains showed more clonal expansion and lower generation probabilities than non-associated chains that were equally common. A group of highly shared sequence variants was considered likely to be a technical artifact of the sequencing pipeline. It was suggested by the authors that the approach could potentially be generalized to other disease states and immunological phenotypes. The study listed 150 to 200 TCR beta chains as associated with cytomegalovirus. A later genetic analysis associated a missense DCLRE1C variant with V-gene and J-gene trimming of TCR beta chains, and an independent cohort replicated the association. Specific HLA alleles were associated with around 18,000 TCR beta sequences at a false discovery rate of 0.05 in a later analysis. In both the original and validation cohorts, the classifier was reported to diagnose cytomegalovirus status with high specificity and sensitivity. According to a later genetic analysis, donors in an Asian-associated ancestry cluster had fewer N-insertions in productive TCRs than the approximately 630-donor mean. The presence/absence analyses assumed that sequencing depth was roughly uniform across donors, and that assumption may not be true.

The cohort was made up of several hundred healthy bone marrow donors. At the time of sampling, all cohort members were nominally healthy, though unrecorded immune exposures were likely present. The donor was CMV seropositive and was included in the group of 250 to 350 seropositive cohort members. A peripheral blood sample was provided by each donor, and peripheral blood mononuclear cells were used for TCR beta sequencing. Genomic DNA was extracted from the blood cell samples with the Qiagen DNeasy Blood Extraction Kit. Receptors were amplified or captured by the immunoSEQ multiplex PCR assay. For the multiplex PCR, a mixture combining 60 forward primers for TCR Vbeta segments and 13 reverse primers for TCR Jbeta segments was used. The CDR3 region of rearranged TCR beta genes was amplified from genomic DNA with a multiplex PCR assay. On the Illumina HiSeq System, the amplified TCR beta libraries were sequenced as 87-base-pair reads. The original methods were these. Across the 700 or so repertoires, a later analysis counted roughly 77 million unique TCR beta chains, roughly 11 million of which were shared by at least two donors. Raw reads were error-corrected and collapsed into unique sequences with a nearest-neighbor algorithm that merged closely related sequences to remove PCR and sequencing errors. V, D and J gene segments were assigned by aligning CDR3 sequences to IMGT reference sequences. For a sequence to be retained, at least a six-nucleotide match to both a V gene segment and a J gene segment was required. A rearrangement counted as productive if the CDR3 had no stop codons and remained in frame with V and J, and every other rearrangement counted as non-productive. CDR3 was defined by IMGT convention, running from the second conserved V-encoded cysteine to the conserved J-encoded phenylalanine. The earlier analysis of some 550 of the donors excluded any sequence lacking an unambiguous match to a single V gene segment. An earlier analysis of a few hundred of the donors called V segments functional above 56.7% productive rearrangements and segregating when the between-donor standard deviation exceeded 5%. A statistical classification framework was developed to diagnose cytomegalovirus status using the catalog of TCR beta chain sequences. V and J gene assignment, in a later analysis, came from comparing TCR nucleotide sequences with IMGT/GENE-DB human TR gene sequences. Using the TCRdist pipeline, a later analysis assigned CDR3 sequences along with most-parsimonious VDJ recombination scenarios. In a later analysis, every TCR beta chain was defined by the combination of its CDR3 amino acid sequence and its V-gene family, and reads without a unique V-gene family were dropped. To address suspected cross-contamination and a sequencing artifact, a later analysis removed roughly 580 highly shared, low-generation-probability nucleotide sequences. In a later analysis, a clonal expansion index for each public chain was calculated from normalized within-repertoire ranks of inferred template counts. In a later analysis, generation probabilities were computed using a VDJ recombination model fitted to out-of-frame rearrangements, and the results were checked against IGoR. In a later analysis, TCR-TCR, TCR-HLA and TCR-CMV co-occurrence was scored with hypergeometric tests, and a repertoire-size bias correction was applied to TCR pairs. In a later analysis, false discovery rates were estimated by permuting HLA or CMV assignments 20 times. A later analysis grouped co-occurring TCRs with DBSCAN, adding TCRdist sequence similarity when clustering within HLA-allele-positive subsets. For co-occurrence clustering, repertoires with fewer than 30,000 or more than 120,000 public chains were excluded, along with 5 or 6 repertoires with anomalous nucleotide sharing. Held by TCRdb, this immuneACCESS table contains in-frame sequences only and omits some clones. Under half of the omission traces to an unresolved V gene where checked; the cause of the rest is unknown. From that table come the V and J calls and clone size; the DNA was used to work out D and trimming. The sample's table covers approximately 70,000 clones. The ten biggest clones cover 4.5% to 5% of the sample.

The sequenced sample consisted of PBMCs. The receptor was isolated from a woman aged 40-49 years in good health and CMV-seropositive. The chain is encoded by TRBV5-1 joined to TRBJ1-1; a tentative D match to TRBD1 spans 6 bases. The nucleotide sequence reads TGCGCCAGCAGCTTATATTTCACAGGGCACGATACTGAAGCTTTCTTT. This yields the protein CASSLYFTGHDTEAFF.